This T cell receptor (beta chain) comes out of a study of T cell repertoires in cytomegalovirus infection. In the study overall: Both recently identified HLA-C-restricted and well-studied HLA-B-restricted CMV epitopes were used in the study. Matching HLA type and CMV infection were both indicated by public TCR beta signatures.

Trimming removed 4 bases from V and 4 bases from J; junction bases left unmatched: 8. The CDR3 consists of 16 residues. In germline, CDR1 is MNHEY, CDR2 SVGAGI. This clonotype occurred a few times. Its antigen is currently unknown. Via MiXCR, TCRdb re-called the reads, giving one row per CDR3 protein. This table holds about 360,000 distinct CDR3 sequences, roughly 34% found once. Sequences were derived from cultured PBMCs, sampled from culture after CMV antigen stimulation. The V and J genes are TRBV6-5 and TRBJ1-5; 9 nucleotides align to TRBD1. The TCR was taken from a human donor in good health (CMV status not recorded). Some clones in this sample may be carry-over from other donors' samples. As DNA, the CDR3 is TGTGCCAGCAGTTCCCACGGGACAGGGTTAAATCAGCCCCAGCATTTT. Its protein product is CASSSHGTGLNQPQHF.